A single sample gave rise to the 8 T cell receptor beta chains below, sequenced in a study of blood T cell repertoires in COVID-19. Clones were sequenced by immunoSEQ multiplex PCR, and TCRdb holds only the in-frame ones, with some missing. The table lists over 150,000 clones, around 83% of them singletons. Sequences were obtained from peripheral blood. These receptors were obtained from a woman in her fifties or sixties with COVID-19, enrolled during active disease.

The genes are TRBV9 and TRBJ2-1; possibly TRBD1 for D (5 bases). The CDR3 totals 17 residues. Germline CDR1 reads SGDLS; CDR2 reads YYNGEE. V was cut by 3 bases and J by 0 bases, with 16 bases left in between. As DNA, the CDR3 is TGTGCCAGCAGCGGAGGCAGGGTTTGGAGCTCCTACAATGAGCAGTTCTTC. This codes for CASSGGRVWSSYNEQFF.

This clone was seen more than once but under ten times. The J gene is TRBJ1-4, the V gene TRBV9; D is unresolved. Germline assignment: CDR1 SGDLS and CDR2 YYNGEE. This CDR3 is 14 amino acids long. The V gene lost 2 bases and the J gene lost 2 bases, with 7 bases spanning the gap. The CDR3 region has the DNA TGTGCCAGCAGCGTGGGAGCGACTAATGAAAAACTGTTTTTT. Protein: CASSVGATNEKLFF.

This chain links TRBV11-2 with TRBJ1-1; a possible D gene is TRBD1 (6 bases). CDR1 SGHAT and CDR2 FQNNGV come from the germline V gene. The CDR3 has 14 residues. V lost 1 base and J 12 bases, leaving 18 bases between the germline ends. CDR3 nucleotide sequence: TGTGCCAGCAGCTTAGTGCGGCCAGGGGACAAGACTTTCTTT. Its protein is CASSLVRPGDKTFF.

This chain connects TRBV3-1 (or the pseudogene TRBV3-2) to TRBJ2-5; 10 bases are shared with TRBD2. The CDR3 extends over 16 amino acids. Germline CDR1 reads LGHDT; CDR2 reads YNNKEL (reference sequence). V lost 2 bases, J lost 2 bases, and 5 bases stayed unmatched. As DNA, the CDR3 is TGTGCCAGCAGCCAAAACTTAGCGGGGGGTCAAGAGACCCAGTACTTC. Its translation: CASSQNLAGGQETQYF.

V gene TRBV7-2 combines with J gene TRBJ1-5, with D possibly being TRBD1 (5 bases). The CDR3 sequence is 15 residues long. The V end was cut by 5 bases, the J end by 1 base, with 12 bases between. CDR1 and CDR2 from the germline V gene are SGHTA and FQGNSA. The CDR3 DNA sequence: TGTGCCAGCAGCGCGGGACTTCCCAGCAATCAGCCCCAGCATTTT. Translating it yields CASSAGLPSNQPQHF.

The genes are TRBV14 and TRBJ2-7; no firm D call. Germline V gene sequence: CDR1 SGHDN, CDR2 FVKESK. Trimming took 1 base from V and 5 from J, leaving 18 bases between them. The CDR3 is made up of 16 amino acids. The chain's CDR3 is CASSQGTVTVLDEQYF. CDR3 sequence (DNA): TGTGCCAGCAGCCAAGGTACGGTCACGGTTCTCGACGAGCAGTACTTC. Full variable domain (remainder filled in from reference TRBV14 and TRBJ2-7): EAGVTQFPSHSVIEKGQTVTLRCDPISGHDNLYWYRRVMGKEIKFLLHFVKESKQDESGMPNNRFLAERTGGTYSTLKVQPAELEDSGVYFCASSQGTVTVLDEQYFGPGTRLTVT.

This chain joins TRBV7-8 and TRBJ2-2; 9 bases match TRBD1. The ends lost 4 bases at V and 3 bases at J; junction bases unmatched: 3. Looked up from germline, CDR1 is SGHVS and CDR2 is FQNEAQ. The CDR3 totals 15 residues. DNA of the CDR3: TGTGCCAGCAGCTATAGGACAGGGGACACCGGGGAGCTGTTTTTT. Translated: CASSYRTGDTGELFF.

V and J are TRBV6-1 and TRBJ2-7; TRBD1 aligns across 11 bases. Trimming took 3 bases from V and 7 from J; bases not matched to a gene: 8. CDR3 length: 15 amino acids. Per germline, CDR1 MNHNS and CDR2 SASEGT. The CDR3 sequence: CASSDAGTGGREQYF. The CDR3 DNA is TGTGCCAGCAGTGATGCCGGGACAGGGGGTAGAGAGCAGTACTTC.